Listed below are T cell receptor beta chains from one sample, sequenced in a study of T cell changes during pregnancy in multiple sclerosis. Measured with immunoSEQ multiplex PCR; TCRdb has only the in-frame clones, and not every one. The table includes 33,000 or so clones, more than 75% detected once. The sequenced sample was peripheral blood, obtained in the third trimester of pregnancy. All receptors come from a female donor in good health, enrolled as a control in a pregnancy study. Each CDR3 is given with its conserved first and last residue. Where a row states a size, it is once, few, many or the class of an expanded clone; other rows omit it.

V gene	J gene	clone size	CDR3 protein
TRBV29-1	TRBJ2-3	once	CSVEPSGTDTQYF
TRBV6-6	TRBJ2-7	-	CASKQPTSVSKGEQYF
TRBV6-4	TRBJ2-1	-	CASSDSGDSGQQFF
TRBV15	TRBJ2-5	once	CATSSPQGALGETQYF
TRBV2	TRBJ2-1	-	CASSGGGISGSYNEQFF
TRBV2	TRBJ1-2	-	CASSSDRGGYGYTF
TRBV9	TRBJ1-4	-	CASSAGQASNEKLFF
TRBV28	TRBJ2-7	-	CASSLHRTSGSGEQYF
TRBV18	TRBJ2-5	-	CASSTTGHQETQYF
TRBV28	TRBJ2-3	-	CASIRLAGATDTQYF
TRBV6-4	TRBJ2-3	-	CASSSGGATDTQYF
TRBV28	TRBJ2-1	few	CASSPSLAGGHNEQFF
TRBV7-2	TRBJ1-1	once	CASSPRPGENTEAFF
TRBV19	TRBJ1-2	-	CASSIVGGQPGYTF
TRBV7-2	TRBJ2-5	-	CASSLAPLLAGGPGQETQYF
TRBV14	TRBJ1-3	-	CASSRDFPSGNTIYF
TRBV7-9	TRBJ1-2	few	CASSLRGEDNYGYTF
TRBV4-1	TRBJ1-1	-	CASSLTGNTEAFF
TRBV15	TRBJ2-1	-	CATSAGEYNEQFF
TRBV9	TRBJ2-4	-	CASSPRRGNIQYF
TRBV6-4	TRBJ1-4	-	CASSVQDIEKLFF
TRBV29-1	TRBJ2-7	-	CSVVGTSGSYEQYF
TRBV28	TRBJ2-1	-	CASSLIQGGYNEQFF
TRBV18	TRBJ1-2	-	CASSPRDSNYGYTF
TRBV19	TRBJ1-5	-	CASSIVRQPQHF
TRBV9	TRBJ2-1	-	CASSSLSSGLGEWGQFF
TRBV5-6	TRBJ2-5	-	CASSDTLAGQETQYF